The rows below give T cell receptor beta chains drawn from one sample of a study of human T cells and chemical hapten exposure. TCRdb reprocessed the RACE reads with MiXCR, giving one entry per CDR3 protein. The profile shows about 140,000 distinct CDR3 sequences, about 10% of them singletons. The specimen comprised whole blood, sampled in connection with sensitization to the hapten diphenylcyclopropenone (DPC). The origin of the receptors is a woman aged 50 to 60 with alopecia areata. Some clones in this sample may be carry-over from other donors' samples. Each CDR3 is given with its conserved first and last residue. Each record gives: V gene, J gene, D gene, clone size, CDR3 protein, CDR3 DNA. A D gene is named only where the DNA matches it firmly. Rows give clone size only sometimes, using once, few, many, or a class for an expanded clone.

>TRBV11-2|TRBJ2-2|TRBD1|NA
CASSSQGAGTGELFF
TGTGCCAGCAGCTCCCAGGGGGCCGGCACCGGGGAGCTGTTTTTT
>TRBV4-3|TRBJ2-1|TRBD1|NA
CASSQPGTGAYNEQFF
TGCGCCAGCAGCCAACCCGGGACAGGGGCCTACAATGAGCAGTTCTTC
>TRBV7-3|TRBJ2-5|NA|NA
CASSLKWGQETQYF
TGTGCCAGCAGCTTAAAATGGGGCCAAGAGACCCAGTACTTC
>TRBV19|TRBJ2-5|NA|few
CASSIQQQETQYF
TGTGCCAGTAGTATACAGCAGCAAGAGACCCAGTACTTC
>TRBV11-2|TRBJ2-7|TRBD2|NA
CASSQGLARNEQYF
TGTGCCAGCAGCCAGGGACTAGCGAGGAACGAGCAGTACTTC
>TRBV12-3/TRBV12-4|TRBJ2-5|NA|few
CASSQGQVKGETQYF
TGTGCCAGCAGCCAAGGACAAGTAAAAGGAGAGACCCAGTACTTC
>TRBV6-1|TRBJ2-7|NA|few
CASLSMGTAYEQYF
TGTGCCAGCTTATCCATGGGAACTGCCTACGAGCAGTACTTC
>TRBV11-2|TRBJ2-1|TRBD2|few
CASSETSGRAYNEQFF
TGTGCCAGCAGCGAAACTAGCGGGAGGGCCTATAATGAGCAGTTCTTC
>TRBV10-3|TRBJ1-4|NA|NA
CAISEGGQANEKLFF
TGTGCCATCAGTGAGGGGGGCCAGGCTAATGAAAAACTGTTTTTT
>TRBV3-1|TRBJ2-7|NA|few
CASSPSSSYEQYF
TGTGCCAGCAGCCCTTCTTCCTCCTACGAGCAGTACTTC
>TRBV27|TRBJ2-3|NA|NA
CASSFQGLTDTQYF
TGTGCCAGCAGTTTTCAGGGACTCACAGATACGCAGTATTTT
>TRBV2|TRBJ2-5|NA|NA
CASAGTSVETQYF
TGTGCCAGCGCCGGGACTTCCGTGGAGACCCAGTACTTC
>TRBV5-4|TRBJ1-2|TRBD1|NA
CASSLHRGLPGYTF
TGTGCCAGCAGCTTGCACAGGGGGCTCCCTGGCTACACCTTC
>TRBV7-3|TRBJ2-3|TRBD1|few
CASSLLPGTGIDTQYF
TGTGCCAGCAGCTTACTCCCCGGGACAGGGATAGATACGCAGTATTTT
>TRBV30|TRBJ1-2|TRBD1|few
CAWSTGNGYTF
TGTGCCTGGTCGACAGGGAATGGCTACACCTTC
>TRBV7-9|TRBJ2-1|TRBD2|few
CASSLAGGPNNEQFF
TGTGCCAGCAGCTTAGCGGGAGGGCCGAACAATGAGCAGTTCTTC
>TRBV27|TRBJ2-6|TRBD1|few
CASSSTGVGSGANVLTF
TGTGCCAGCAGTTCCACAGGGGTCGGCTCTGGGGCCAACGTCCTGACTTTC
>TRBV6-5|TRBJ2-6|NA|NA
CASSRAAGANVLTF
TGTGCCAGCAGCCGTGCCGCTGGGGCCAACGTCCTGACTTTC
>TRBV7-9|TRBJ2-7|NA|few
CASSGDFREPEQYF
TGTGCCAGCAGCGGGGACTTCAGGGAGCCCGAGCAGTACTTC
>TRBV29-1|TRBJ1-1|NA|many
CSVGRPNTEAFF
TGCAGCGTTGGCCGTCCGAACACTGAAGCTTTCTTT